This T cell receptor (beta chain) emerged from a study of blood T cells in healthy people across ages. Whole-study findings and limits: The study lacked donor CMV status, which possibly confounded expanded clonotype changes. It was not possible, with unsorted PBMCs, to conclusively compare naive and antigen-experienced cells.

This CDR3 spans 15 amino acids. Per germline, CDR1 MDHEN and CDR2 SYDVKM. V trimming: 4 bases; J trimming: 6 bases; junction bases outside the gene matches: 11. Donor samples were obtained from healthy Caucasian individuals from Russia, aged about 6 to 90. With respect to this clonotype: What it recognizes is unknown.

Sample-barcoded 5' priming and a J-beta primer mix drove a second PCR of roughly 6 to 12 cycles. A 12-random-nucleotide template-switch adaptor tagged each cDNA molecule. A single record per CDR3 protein comes from TCRdb applying MiXCR to the 5' RACE reads. The sample yields 600,000 or so distinct CDR3 sequences, under 25% seen once. This clonotype originated in an older man in good health. This chain connects TRBV28 to TRBJ2-7; TRBD2 agrees at 8 bases. The material sequenced was blood. As DNA, the CDR3 is TGTGCCAGCAGTTCGCCGGGACTAGGATCGTCCGAGCAGTACTTC. It specifies CASSSPGLGSSEQYF.